Here is one TCR beta chain with its context. The antigen is not known. These data are taken from a study of radiation and T cells in renal cell carcinoma. Germline V CDR1 and CDR2: SGHAT, FQDESV (reference sequence). V lost 5 bases to trimming and J lost 4 bases, with 15 bases between them. The CDR3 length is 14 residues. Regarding time point: blood 4 weeks post-SBRT, at nephrectomy. Treatment reported: 15 Gy SBRT to primary tumor, nephrectomy 4 weeks later. Nephrectomy followed 15 Gy stereotactic body radiation by 4 weeks. Serial blood draws occurred at baseline and 2 and 4 weeks post-SBRT. The tumor was a clear cell renal cell carcinoma. Only in-frame clones appear in the TCRdb table, and some are missing; sequencing was by immunoSEQ multiplex PCR. Of around 170,000 clones in the sample, 88% are singletons; the top ten hold approximately 10%. Study-wide results and caveats: In blood, top tumor clones expanded by 2 weeks, shrinking by 4.

This chain connects TRBV11-1 to TRBJ2-7; the D gene is possibly TRBD2 (6 bases). This TCR was sampled from a woman between 50 and 59 years old with renal cell carcinoma. This sample comprised blood, obtained from a patient whose treatment included radiotherapy and nephrectomy. The CDR3 DNA reads TGTGCCAGCAGCCCCAGGACCGGGACTTACGAGCAGTACTTC. Translation: CASSPRTGTYEQYF.